A single T cell receptor (beta chain) is shown here with its context. Use of 60 Vbeta and 13 Jbeta primers characterized the PCR. Clones were read by immunoSEQ multiplex PCR, and TCRdb kept only the in-frame ones, dropping some. The profile shows some 45,000 clones, around 90% of them singletons. This CDR3 is 14 amino acids long. After removal of 5 bases from V and 7 bases from J, the junction contained 9 bases not matched to a gene. Germline lookup yields CDR1 MNHEY and CDR2 SVGAGI. This entry is derived from a study of cytomegalovirus exposure and HLA in healthy donors. This rearrangement joins TRBV6-5 to TRBJ2-7, with TRBD2 matching 9 bases. Sequencing used PBMCs. The receptor was derived from a middle-aged woman in good health and CMV-seropositive. CDR3 amino acids: CASSVAGGPGEQYF. For the CDR3, the DNA is TGTGCCAGCAGTGTTGCGGGAGGGCCGGGGGAGCAGTACTTC.